This TCR beta chain was identified during a study of Ad26.COV2.S vaccination and SARS-CoV-2 variants. This clone has just a few counts. Trimming cost V 2 bases and J 9 bases; bases outside gene matches: 12. There are 17 residues in the CDR3. Per the germline V gene, CDR1 is LGHNA and CDR2 is YNFKEQ. Sequenced by immunoSEQ multiplex PCR; TCRdb stores in-frame clones only, minus some. The sample has roughly 400,000 clones, 90% seen once. As to treatment: around 19 received Ad26.COV2.S at low or high dose, single or two shots; roughly five received placebo; per-sample allocation not given. On day 63 after the first injection, vaccine and placebo recipients gave samples.

The chain carries TRBV4-2 and TRBJ1-6; TRBD1 aligns across 8 bases. The receptor's source is a person aged 18-65 years who received the Ad26.COV2.S COVID-19 vaccine or a placebo. The source material was peripheral blood, sampled in a trial of Ad26.COV2.S vaccine versus placebo. CDR3 region: CASSQPDPGQDGSPLHF. The CDR3 nucleotides read TGTGCCAGCAGCCAACCCGACCCGGGACAGGATGGTTCACCCCTCCACTTT.